This T cell receptor (beta chain) was identified in a study of cytomegalovirus exposure and HLA in healthy donors. Turning to the study itself: Prior work identified around 110 million unique TCR beta sequences in 150 million to 200 million T cells.

Comment on this clone: Its antigen is currently unknown.

Germline V gene sequence: CDR1 MNHNY, CDR2 SVGAGI (reference sequence). The ends lost 5 bases at V and 2 bases at J; junction bases unmatched: 7. The CDR3 sequence is 16 residues long. Study outcomes and limitations: Researchers counted around 180 TCR beta chains as cytomegalovirus-associated. Previously analyzed data showed that most TCR beta V segments were productive at a frequency of about 90% or about 30%.

With 60 Vbeta and 13 Jbeta primers, the PCR was carried out. The table came from immunoSEQ multiplex PCR; TCRdb's copy has only in-frame clones and leaves some out. The sample contains roughly 73,000 clones, 75% of which appear only once. V is TRBV6-6 and J is TRBJ1-5; TRBD1 aligns across 9 bases. The clonotype was recovered from a man between 65 and 79 years old in good health and CMV-seronegative. The sequenced sample consisted of PBMCs. CDR3 loop: CASSPDRGFRNQPQHF. In nucleotides, the CDR3 is TGTGCCAGCAGTCCAGACAGGGGGTTTCGCAATCAGCCCCAGCATTTT.